Below are 29 T cell receptor beta chains sequenced from a single sample in a study of OX40 agonist ivuxolimab in advanced cancers. Receptor amplification or capture employed the immunoSEQ multiplex PCR assay. Sourced from immuneACCESS, this table was stored by TCRdb with only in-frame sequences that have V and J called. A share of the clones is absent; for the studies checked, an unresolved V gene accounts for under half, and the remainder has no known explanation. In this sample the table shows 73,000 or so clones, around 90% of which occur a single time. The top ten clones comprise about 0.42% of the sample. The specimen was CD4+ or CD8+ T cells sorted from blood, collected in a trial of the OX40 agonist ivuxolimab. All receptors come from an adult with an advanced solid tumor such as melanoma, head and neck, liver or kidney cancer.

This rearrangement joins TRBV10-3 to TRBJ2-5, with 9 bases identical to TRBD2. The CDR3 length is 15 residues. Germline loops: CDR1 ENHRY, CDR2 SYGVKD. Trimming took 4 bases from V and 4 from J; bases not matched to a gene: 7. CDR3 protein: CAISGGLAPTETQYF. The CDR3 region has the DNA TGTGCCATCAGTGGGGGACTAGCCCCAACAGAGACCCAGTACTTC.

The rearrangement uses TRBV30 and TRBJ1-4; D gene uncertain. CDR3 size: 13 residues. Germline assignment: CDR1 GTSNPN and CDR2 SVGIG (reference sequence). V was cut by 0 bases and J by 8 bases, with 10 bases left in between. CDR3 bases: TGTGCCTGGAGTGTATCCAGGTCCGAAAAACTGTTTTTT. Protein sequence: CAWSVSRSEKLFF.

This chain connects TRBV6-1 to TRBJ2-7; 10 bases are a match to TRBD2. The CDR3 has 17 amino acids. Per germline, CDR1 MNHNS and CDR2 SASEGT. Trimming at V came to 0 bases and at J to 7 bases, leaving 12 bases not matched to a gene. In DNA form, the CDR3 reads TGTGCCAGCAGTGAAGCGCTTGCAAGCGGGAGGGCTCTTGAGCAGTACTTC. Translation: CASSEALASGRALEQYF.

This clone was observed once. The chain recombines TRBV6-5 with TRBJ2-7, with 9 bases that match TRBD2. V lost 6 bases, J lost 2 bases, and 2 bases stayed unmatched. This CDR3 is built from 13 residues. Germline V CDR1 and CDR2: MNHEY, SVGAGI. CDR3 sequence: CASRASGAYEQYF. As DNA, the CDR3 is TGTGCCAGCAGGGCTAGCGGGGCCTACGAGCAGTACTTC.

The genes are TRBV29-1 and TRBJ1-2; 8 bases match TRBD1. CDR3 size: 18 residues. J lost 3 bases, V lost 7 bases, and 22 bases had no gene match. CDR1 is SQVTM and CDR2 is ANQGSEA in the germline V gene. The CDR3 region has the DNA TGCAGCGCGCGGTGGGACAGGCACCTACGAGATCAGGACTATGGCTACACCTTC. Translating gives CSARWDRHLRDQDYGYTF.

The chain recombines TRBV29-1 with TRBJ2-2; D remains unclear. Germline CDR1 is SQVTM and CDR2 is ANQGSEA. There are 11 residues in the CDR3. The ends were cut back, 5 bases at V and 3 bases at J, with 4 bases in the middle. The chain's CDR3 is CSVSYTGELFF. CDR3 bases: TGCAGCGTTTCATACACCGGGGAGCTGTTTTTT.

This chain uses TRBV18 with TRBJ2-6; D might be TRBD2 (6 bases). The CDR3 has 16 amino acids. Germline CDR1 and CDR2: KGHSH and LQKENI. Trimming took 1 base from V and 4 from J, leaving 11 bases between them. This CDR3 reads CASSPLRLEGANVLTF. DNA of the CDR3: TGTGCCAGCTCACCACTCAGACTAGAAGGGGCCAACGTCCTGACTTTC.

Note on this clone: Within the sample, other DNA sequences also encode this same CDR3. V and J are TRBV7-2 and TRBJ1-2; no reliable D call. Germline values: CDR1 SGHTA, CDR2 FQGNSA. This CDR3 is 14 amino acids long. V was trimmed by 1 base and J by 0 bases, leaving 6 bases between them. The DNA of the CDR3 is TGTGCCAGCAGCTTAGGTGCGGCTAACTATGGCTACACCTTC. Amino acid sequence: CASSLGAANYGYTF.

The CDR3 is CASSYSTTSTDTQYF. In DNA, the CDR3 is TGTGCCAGCAGTTACTCCACCACTAGCACAGATACGCAGTATTTT. The rearrangement uses TRBV6-5 and TRBJ2-3; D remains ambiguous. This CDR3 spans 15 amino acids. V was pared by 0 bases and J by 0 bases, with 7 bases between. Germline V gives CDR1 MNHEY, CDR2 SVGAGI.

This clone appeared once. At the DNA level, this CDR3 is encoded by other sequences in the same sample as well. The V call is TRBV7-2, the J call TRBJ2-7; either TRBD1 or TRBD2 may fit D (5 bases each). The V gene's germline CDR1 is SGHTA and CDR2 FQGNSA. V was shortened by 4 bases and J by 7 bases, with 17 bases between the two germline ends. The CDR3 covers 14 residues. CDR3 residues: CASSSGTGRMEQYF. CDR3 DNA sequence: TGTGCCAGCAGCTCCGGGACGGGGAGAATGGAGCAGTACTTC.

The J gene is TRBJ1-3, the V gene TRBV7-8; D is ambiguous. CDR1 is SGHVS and CDR2 is FQNEAQ in the germline V gene. Trimming removed 7 bases at V and 2 bases at J, with 12 bases between. This CDR3 comprises 14 residues. CDR3 sequence: CASTTREAGNTIYF. The DNA of the CDR3 is TGTGCCAGCACAACCCGGGAAGCTGGAAACACCATATATTTT.

The V and J genes are TRBV19 and TRBJ2-1; 13 bases are a match to TRBD2. The length of the CDR3 is 15 residues. The ends lost 5 bases at V and 9 bases at J; junction bases unmatched: 7. Looked up from germline, CDR1 is LNHDA and CDR2 is SQIVND (reference sequence). The CDR3 sequence is CASSLQTSGRSEQFF. The CDR3 DNA reads TGTGCCAGTAGTTTACAGACTAGCGGGAGGAGTGAGCAGTTCTTC. Variable domain in full (rest from reference TRBV19 and TRBJ2-1): DGGITQSPKYLFRKEGQNVTLSCEQNLNHDAMYWYRQDPGQGLRLIYYSQIVNDFQKGDIAEGYSVSREKKESFPLTVTSAQKNPTAFYLCASSLQTSGRSEQFFGPGTRLTVL.

This chain connects TRBV5-6 to TRBJ2-3; a weak D match, TRBD1 (6 bases). There are 16 residues in the CDR3. Looked up from germline, CDR1 is SGHDT and CDR2 is YYEEEE. V was trimmed by 2 bases and J by 2 bases, leaving 15 bases between them. CDR3: CASSFADRPVTDTQYF. The CDR3 DNA reads TGTGCCAGCAGCTTTGCCGACAGGCCGGTCACAGATACGCAGTATTTT. Complete variable domain (other parts from reference TRBV5-6 and TRBJ2-3): DAGVTQSPTHLIKTRGQQVTLRCSPKSGHDTVSWYQQALGQGPQFIFQYYEEEERQRGNFPDRFSGHQFPNYSSELNVNALLLGDSALYLCASSFADRPVTDTQYFGPGTRLTVL.

The chain recombines TRBV4-1 with TRBJ2-5, with 11 nucleotides matching TRBD2. Per the germline V gene, CDR1 is MGHRA and CDR2 is YSYEKL. Germline trimming cut 4 bases from V and 5 bases from J; bases unmatched to any gene: 15. The CDR3 spans 18 residues. The CDR3 region has the DNA TGCGCCAGCAGCCGCGGACAGCCCTTAACTAGCGGGAGTGAGACCCAGTACTTC. Protein: CASSRGQPLTSGSETQYF.

J is TRBJ2-3 and V is TRBV18; the match to TRBD2 covers 10 bases. CDR3 length equals 15 residues. The ends lost 8 bases at V and 1 base at J; junction bases unmatched: 6. Germline CDR1 and CDR2: KGHSH and LQKENI. The CDR3 DNA reads TGTGCCAGCCCGCTAGCGGGAGTGGGCACAGATACGCAGTATTTT. Residues: CASPLAGVGTDTQYF.

The chain is built from TRBV5-4 and TRBJ2-7; D is unresolved. This CDR3 comprises 13 residues. V gave up 9 bases and J gave up 4 bases, with 17 bases separating them. Germline lookup yields CDR1 SGHNT and CDR2 YYREEE (reference sequence). The CDR3 nucleotides read TGTGCCACCTCGGAGCGAGTCCGATACGAGCAGTACTTC. It specifies CATSERVRYEQYF. The whole variable domain, filled in from reference TRBV5-4 and TRBJ2-7, reads ETGVTQSPTHLIKTRGQQVTLRCSSQSGHNTVSWYQQALGQGPQFIFQYYREEENGRGNFPPRFSGLQFPNYSSELNVNALELDDSALYLCATSERVRYEQYFGPGTRLTVT.

This clone was counted a single time. The chain combines TRBV2 with TRBJ2-7; D might be TRBD2 (6 bases). V was pared by 3 bases and J by 2 bases, with 11 bases between. Germline V gives CDR1 SNHLY, CDR2 FYNNEI. The CDR3 runs 14 residues. Written as DNA, the CDR3 is TGTGCCAGCAGTGATGACGGAGGGGCCTACGAGCAGTACTTC. The encoded protein is CASSDDGGAYEQYF.

The chain joins TRBV7-8 to TRBJ2-1; 10 bases fit TRBD2. The CDR3 extends over 15 amino acids. V gave up 3 bases and J gave up 9 bases; unmatched junction bases: 8. Germline V lookup: CDR1 SGHVS, CDR2 FQNEAQ. In DNA form, the CDR3 reads TGTGCCAGCAGCTTCTCTAGCGGGAGTGGGGGTGAGCAGTTCTTC. Protein sequence: CASSFSSGSGGEQFF.

V and J are TRBV21-1 and TRBJ1-5. TRBV21-1 is annotated as a pseudogene. The CDR3 runs 15 residues. CDR3 sequence reads: CASKGGLRGNQPQHF. The CDR3 DNA follows: TGTGCCAGCAAAGGGGGGCTCCGTGGCAATCAGCCCCAGCATTTT.

This clone was seen only a few times. This rearrangement joins TRBV12-2 to TRBJ1-2. TRBV12-2 is given as a pseudogene. This CDR3 has 17 residues. The CDR3 protein is CASRFRRGRMKLYGYTF. CDR3 DNA sequence: TGTGCAAGTCGCTTTAGACGCGGACGGATGAAACTCTATGGCTACACCTTC.

The V call is TRBV7-8, the J call TRBJ2-3, with TRBD2 matching over 8 bases. Per the germline V gene, CDR1 is SGHVS and CDR2 is FQNEAQ. The CDR3 sequence is 20 residues long. With 5 bases clipped from V and 0 bases from J, the junction kept 19 bases outside the gene matches. The CDR3 protein is CASSRTTSGAFGPSTDTQYF. In DNA form, the CDR3 reads TGTGCCAGCAGCCGAACTACTAGCGGCGCTTTCGGCCCTAGCACAGATACGCAGTATTTT.

The V gene is TRBV6-4, the J gene TRBJ2-7; D may be TRBD2 (5 bases). CDR1 is MRHNA and CDR2 is SNTAGT in the germline V gene. V was clipped by 0 bases and J by 3 bases, with 18 bases between them. The CDR3 covers 17 residues. DNA of the CDR3: TGTGCCAGCAGTGACTCGGCCGTGCTAGCTGTAGTCTACGAGCAGTACTTC. Protein: CASSDSAVLAVVYEQYF.

The chain employs TRBV19 and TRBJ2-1; tentative D call: TRBD2 (5 bases). The ends were cut back, 5 bases at V and 2 bases at J, with 10 bases in the middle. Per the germline V gene, CDR1 is LNHDA and CDR2 is SQIVND (reference sequence). The CDR3 loop spans 14 amino acids. CDR3 sequence reads: CASSPSGAYNEQFF. The CDR3 nucleotides are TGTGCCAGTAGTCCCAGCGGAGCCTACAATGAGCAGTTCTTC.

The chain has TRBV6-5 and TRBJ2-7; D call uncertain. Trimming took 2 bases from V and 2 from J, leaving 10 bases between them. Looked up from germline, CDR1 is MNHEY and CDR2 is SVGAGI. This CDR3 contains 14 residues. Here the CDR3 reads CASSYSTSTYEQYF. DNA for the CDR3: TGTGCCAGCAGTTACAGCACCTCTACCTACGAGCAGTACTTC.

V is TRBV7-2 and J is TRBJ2-5; the D call may be TRBD1 or TRBD2 (5 bases each). This CDR3 region has 15 residues. V was trimmed by 5 bases and J by 0 bases, leaving 13 bases between them. Germline CDR1 is SGHTA and CDR2 is FQGNSA. CDR3 nucleotide sequence: TGTGCCAGCAGCAATAGAGGGGCGGACCAAGAGACCCAGTACTTC. It codes for CASSNRGADQETQYF.

The gene calls are TRBV6-6 and TRBJ1-2, with D possibly being TRBD1 (6 bases). CDR3 length equals 13 residues. The V end was cut by 5 bases, the J end by 6 bases, with 13 bases between. Looked up from germline, CDR1 is MNHNY and CDR2 is SVGAGI (reference sequence). This CDR3 reads CASSPTGSDGYTF. The CDR3 bases are TGTGCCAGCAGTCCTACAGGGTCTGATGGCTACACCTTC.

The chain combines TRBV9 with TRBJ2-4; D is possibly TRBD1 or TRBD2 (6 bases each). V was pared by 3 bases and J by 0 bases, with 16 bases between. This CDR3 contains 17 residues. Germline V gene lookup returns CDR1 SGDLS and CDR2 YYNGEE. The CDR3 DNA sequence: TGTGCCAGCAGCGCCCAAGGAGGGGGTCTAGCCAAAAACATTCAGTACTTC. It specifies CASSAQGGGLAKNIQYF.

CDR3 in DNA: TGTGCCAGCTCACCAAACCCCGGGACTGAATCCTACGAGCAGTACTTC. Encoded protein: CASSPNPGTESYEQYF. The chain employs TRBV18 and TRBJ2-7, with D possibly being TRBD2 (6 bases). Germline CDR1 KGHSH, CDR2 LQKENI. V dropped 2 bases and J dropped 1 base, with 15 bases sitting between them. The CDR3 is 16 amino acids. Drawing the rest from reference TRBV18 and TRBJ2-7, the complete variable domain is NAGVMQNPRHLVRRRGQEARLRCSPMKGHSHVYWYRQLPEEGLKFMVYLQKENIIDESGMPKERFSAEFPKEGPSILRIQQVVRGDSAAYFCASSPNPGTESYEQYFGPGTRLTVT.

V gene TRBV5-4 combines with J gene TRBJ2-7, with TRBD2 identical over 7 bases. Germline V gives CDR1 SGHNT, CDR2 YYREEE (reference sequence). The CDR3 has 16 residues. With 4 bases clipped from V and 2 bases from J, the junction kept 12 bases outside the gene matches. For the CDR3, the DNA is TGTGCCAGCAGCGGGGGGGGGAGCGGGGCCCCCTACGAGCAGTACTTC. This sequence encodes CASSGGGSGAPYEQYF.